The present entry profiles one T cell receptor (beta chain) with its context. The V gene lost 1 base and the J gene lost 0 bases, with 9 bases spanning the gap. Per germline, CDR1 SGHVS and CDR2 FQNEAQ. The CDR3 covers 15 residues. The data were obtained in a study of blood T cell repertoires in COVID-19. Study in general: Samples came from the United States, Italy and Spain, spanning acute and convalescent COVID-19. Sources were T cells, B-cell-depleted T cells, or PBMCs; the material itself was cDNA or gDNA.

In the authors' methods: Estimation of nucleated cell counts was performed using reference gene primer amplification. Repertoires were generated with immunoSEQ multiplex PCR, while TCRdb's copy carries only in-frame clones and drops some. V, J and clone size are taken as reported in that table, and D and trimming were inferred from the DNA itself. Among 85,000 to 110,000 clones listed, 84% were seen once. Sequenced input: peripheral blood. The chain carries TRBV7-8 and TRBJ1-1; D uncertain. The clonotype was recovered from a human donor in a cohort sampled during active COVID-19. In DNA form, the CDR3 reads TGTGCCAGCAGCTTAGTCCCCACTCTGAACACTGAAGCTTTCTTT. Its protein product is CASSLVPTLNTEAFF.